The 14 T cell receptor beta chains listed next were all sequenced from one sample in a study of control samples from healthy donors and cancer patients. This table comes from immunoSEQ multiplex PCR, and its TCRdb copy is limited to in-frame clones, with some not included. The table lists tens of thousands of clones, roughly nine tenths of them singletons, with around 0.92% in the top ten. Input material: blood. Source of these receptors: a woman younger than 45 in good health.

The chain joins TRBV5-1 to TRBJ1-1, with D unclear. With 7 bases removed from V and 0 bases from J, the gap between germline ends came to 10 bases. This CDR3 contains 13 residues. Germline CDR1 reads SGHRS; CDR2 reads YFSETQ. In DNA, the CDR3 is TGCGCCAGCTACAAAGAGGTGAACACTGAAGCTTTCTTT. Protein: CASYKEVNTEAFF.

This chain connects TRBV6-5 to TRBJ1-5; tentatively, D is TRBD1 (5 bases). The germline V and J ends were trimmed by 8 bases and 0 bases, with 14 bases remaining between them. Germline V CDR1 and CDR2: MNHEY, SVGAGI. The CDR3 contains 15 residues. The CDR3 region has the DNA TGTGCCAGCGGCAGGGAGAGGGCTAGCAATCAGCCCCAGCATTTT. Protein sequence: CASGRERASNQPQHF.

The chain employs TRBV19 and TRBJ1-6, with 10 bases fitting TRBD1. This CDR3 comprises 15 residues. Trimming took 3 bases from V and 13 from J; bases not matched to a gene: 9. Germline assignment: CDR1 LNHDA and CDR2 SQIVND (reference sequence). The CDR3 spells CASSIRGQGLVPLHF. In DNA, the CDR3 is TGTGCCAGTAGTATTCGGGGACAGGGGCTTGTGCCCCTCCACTTT.

The chain combines TRBV27 with TRBJ1-5; tentatively, D is TRBD1 (5 bases). This CDR3 is built from 14 residues. Germline V CDR1 and CDR2: MNHEY, SMNVEV (reference sequence). V lost 0 bases to trimming and J lost 7 bases, with 10 bases between them. Here the CDR3 DNA reads TGTGCCAGCAGTTTATCTGTGGGGGGACAGCCCCAGCATTTT. Translating it yields CASSLSVGGQPQHF.

V is TRBV3-1 (or the pseudogene TRBV3-2) and J is TRBJ1-2; possibly TRBD1 for D (5 bases). Germline V lookup: CDR1 LGHDT, CDR2 YNNKEL (reference sequence). The CDR3 runs to 12 residues. With 3 bases removed from V and 4 bases from J, the gap between germline ends came to 6 bases. The CDR3 nucleotides read TGTGCCAGCAGCCACGACAGCTATGGCTACACCTTC. Translated: CASSHDSYGYTF.

The chain has TRBV6-2 or TRBV6-3 and TRBJ1-5; the D is unclear. V shed 2 bases and J shed 6 bases, with 5 bases lying between them. This CDR3 contains 12 residues. Germline CDR1 and CDR2: MNHEY and SVGEGT. CDR3 amino acids: CASSYAFQPQHF. In nucleotides, the CDR3 is TGTGCCAGCAGTTACGCTTTTCAGCCCCAGCATTTT.

The gene calls are TRBV6-5 and TRBJ2-7; D may be TRBD1 (6 bases). Trimming stripped 0 bases from V and 2 bases from J, with 8 bases between. The CDR3 totals 14 residues. CDR1 and CDR2 from the germline V gene are MNHEY and SVGAGI. CDR3 amino acids: CASSYSRDTYEQYF. CDR3 in DNA: TGTGCCAGCAGTTACTCTCGGGACACCTACGAGCAGTACTTC.

The chain is built from TRBV29-1 and TRBJ1-5; possible D gene TRBD1, 5 bases. This CDR3 is 14 amino acids long. The V end was cut by 6 bases, the J end by 1 base, with 13 bases between. CDR1 is SQVTM, CDR2 ANQGSEA, per germline. The CDR3 DNA sequence: TGCAGCGTCTCGGGGCCGACGAGCAATCAGCCCCAGCATTTT. Its protein product is CSVSGPTSNQPQHF.

The chain is built from TRBV28 and TRBJ1-6; D gene ambiguous. The V gene lost 7 bases and the J gene lost 3 bases, with 19 bases spanning the gap. The CDR3 is 17 amino acids. Per germline, CDR1 MDHEN and CDR2 SYDVKM. CDR3 amino acids: CASTRPPPRNYNSPLHF. The CDR3 nucleotides are TGTGCCAGCACTCGTCCCCCGCCCCGGAACTATAATTCACCCCTCCACTTT. The entire variable domain, with the rest obtained from reference TRBV28 and TRBJ1-6, is as follows: DVKVTQSSRYLVKRTGEKVFLECVQDMDHENMFWYRQDPGLGLRLIYFSYDVKMKEKGDIPEGYSVSREKKERFSLILESASTNQTSMYLCASTRPPPRNYNSPLHFGNGTRLTVT.

The V call is TRBV29-1, the J call TRBJ1-2, with TRBD1 as a possible D gene (6 bases). CDR1 and CDR2 from the germline V gene are SQVTM and ANQGSEA. The CDR3 covers 12 residues. The V gene lost 3 bases and the J gene lost 8 bases, with 13 bases spanning the gap. This chain's CDR3 is CSVDRRQEGYTF. The CDR3 DNA sequence: TGCAGCGTTGACCGCCGACAGGAAGGCTACACCTTC. Complete variable domain (other parts from reference TRBV29-1 and TRBJ1-2): SAVISQKPSRDICQRGTSLTIQCQVDSQVTMMFWYRQQPGQSLTLIATANQGSEATYESGFVIDKFPISRPNLTFSTLTVSNMSPEDSSIYLCSVDRRQEGYTFGSGTRLTVV.

This chain connects TRBV27 to TRBJ2-7; 9 nucleotides agree with TRBD1. This CDR3 is 14 amino acids long. V gave up 5 bases and J gave up 5 bases; unmatched junction bases: 7. In germline, CDR1 is MNHEY, CDR2 SMNVEV (reference sequence). The CDR3 region has the DNA TGTGCCAGCAGTCACAACAGGGGGCATAACGAGCAGTACTTC. Its translation is CASSHNRGHNEQYF.

The chain has TRBV5-1 and TRBJ2-1; D perhaps matches TRBD2 (6 bases). The CDR3 runs to 15 residues. CDR1 is SGHRS, CDR2 YFSETQ, per germline. V was pared by 0 bases and J by 4 bases, with 11 bases between. The CDR3 loop is CASSLVSGEYNEQFF. The CDR3, as DNA: TGCGCCAGCAGCTTGGTTAGCGGAGAATACAATGAGCAGTTCTTC.

This chain joins TRBV5-6 and TRBJ2-2; the D is unclear. From germline, CDR1 is SGHDT and CDR2 YYEEEE. The CDR3 is 16 amino acids. The V end lost 4 bases, the J end lost 1 base, and 14 bases lay between the germline ends. CDR3 loop: CASSPSGRMNTGELFF. CDR3 DNA: TGTGCCAGCAGCCCCTCCGGACGGATGAACACCGGGGAGCTGTTTTTT.

The chain has TRBV15 and TRBJ1-1; the D gene is possibly TRBD1 (5 bases). Germline assignment: CDR1 LNHNV and CDR2 YYDKDF (reference sequence). The CDR3 has 15 amino acids. V was trimmed by 1 base and J by 4 bases, leaving 13 bases between them. The CDR3 here is CATSRARDGSTEAFF. The CDR3 coding sequence is TGTGCCACCAGCAGAGCCAGGGATGGGAGCACTGAAGCTTTCTTT.